A single sample is the source of the 31 T cell receptor beta chains below, sequenced in a study of T-cell memory formation after mild COVID-19. MiXCR, run by TCRdb on the 5' RACE reads, gives a single entry per CDR3 protein. The repertoire has around 250,000 distinct CDR3 sequences, 15% to 20% of them found once; the top ten carry 22%. The sample comprised PBMCs or a T cell subset sorted from them (not recorded which). All receptors derive from a man aged 18 to 30 who had mild COVID-19 (a few samples of this study predate the infection). Cell type and time point are not known.

Only a few counts were recorded for this clonotype. The CDR3 nucleotides read TGTGCCAGCAGTTATATCCCCAGAATGGGTGAGCAGTTCTTC. This codes for CASSYIPRMGEQFF. The J gene is TRBJ2-1, the V gene TRBV6-5; no definite D call. The ends were cut back, 3 bases at V and 9 bases at J, with 15 bases in the middle. The CDR3 has 14 residues. The germline gives CDR1 MNHEY, CDR2 SVGAGI.

In this sample, this clonotype turned up a few times. This sequence joins TRBV14 and TRBJ2-1, with D hard to call. The CDR3 has 15 residues. The V gene lost 4 bases and the J gene lost 0 bases, with 10 bases spanning the gap. CDR1 is SGHDN and CDR2 is FVKESK in the germline V gene. As DNA, the CDR3 is TGTGCCAGCAGCCGAGTGGGTAGCTCCTACAATGAGCAGTTCTTC. Protein: CASSRVGSSYNEQFF.

This clonotype was detected only a few times. V usage is TRBV18 and J usage is TRBJ2-6; a weak D match, TRBD1 (6 bases). The germline gives CDR1 KGHSH, CDR2 LQKENI. V shed 4 bases and J shed 0 bases, with 10 bases lying between them. The CDR3 length is 16 residues. For the CDR3, the DNA is TGTGCCAGCTCACGGACAGTCCTCTCTGGGGCCAACGTCCTGACTTTC. Encoded protein: CASSRTVLSGANVLTF.

This clonotype showed up just a few times. The V gene is TRBV4-1, the J gene TRBJ2-3; 8 bases line up with TRBD1. The V gene end was trimmed by 1 base and the J gene end by 5 bases; junction bases not matched to a gene: 8. Germline CDR1 reads MGHRA; CDR2 reads YSYEKL. CDR3 length: 16 amino acids. This CDR3 reads CASSQAGTGLEDTQYF. DNA of the CDR3: TGCGCCAGCAGCCAAGCCGGGACAGGCCTTGAAGATACGCAGTATTTT.

This clonotype was found many times. The genes are TRBV5-1 and TRBJ2-3; 8 positions agree with TRBD2. J was trimmed by 4 bases and V by 1 base; bases with no gene match: 2. The CDR3 contains 14 residues. From germline, CDR1 is SGHRS and CDR2 YFSETQ. CDR3 coding DNA: TGCGCCAGCAGCTTGCGAGCGGGGGCAGATACGCAGTATTTT. This translates into CASSLRAGADTQYF. The full variable domain, its missing parts supplied by reference TRBV5-1 and TRBJ2-3, is KAGVTQTPRYLIKTRGQQVTLSCSPISGHRSVSWYQQTPGQGLQFLFEYFSETQRNKGNFPGRFSGRQFSNSRSEMNVSTLELGDSALYLCASSLRAGADTQYFGPGTRLTVL.

The chain uses TRBV12-3 or TRBV12-4 and TRBJ1-5; D is undetermined. This CDR3 comprises 13 residues. Trimming cost V 0 bases and J 7 bases, with 7 bases left between them. The CDR3: CASSLAGRQPQHF. CDR3 nucleotides: TGTGCCAGCAGTTTAGCCGGCAGGCAGCCCCAGCATTTT.

This clonotype was seen a few times. The gene calls are TRBV29-1 and TRBJ2-5; D not certain. This CDR3 has 13 residues. V gave up 4 bases and J gave up 7 bases, with 16 bases separating them. Germline CDR1 and CDR2: SQVTM and ANQGSEA. Here the CDR3 reads CSVGRGLIRTQYF. The CDR3 DNA sequence: TGCAGCGTTGGTAGAGGTTTAATCCGGACCCAGTACTTC.

This chain joins TRBV4-2 and TRBJ1-5, with TRBD1 as a possible D gene (6 bases). Looked up from germline, CDR1 is LGHNA and CDR2 is YNFKEQ. The CDR3 loop spans 14 amino acids. V dropped 0 bases and J dropped 6 bases, with 9 bases sitting between them. CDR3 DNA: TGTGCCAGCAGCCAAGATAAGGGGGTTCAGCCCCAGCATTTT. Protein sequence: CASSQDKGVQPQHF.

This rearrangement joins TRBV7-9 to TRBJ2-2, with a tentative D call TRBD1 (6 bases). The CDR3 spans 16 residues. The germline V gene encodes CDR1 SEHNR and CDR2 FQNEAQ (reference sequence). Trimming pared 3 bases from V and 3 bases from J, leaving 14 bases between. The CDR3 protein is CASSFGSYRDTGELFF. Written as DNA, the CDR3 is TGTGCCAGCAGCTTTGGGAGCTACAGGGACACCGGGGAGCTGTTTTTT.

Only a few counts were recorded for this clonotype. This chain uses TRBV19 with TRBJ1-5; D not resolved. Trimming took off 0 bases at V and 2 bases at J, with 5 bases between the two ends. The CDR3 loop spans 14 amino acids. CDR1 is LNHDA, CDR2 SQIVND, per germline (reference sequence). Here the CDR3 DNA reads TGTGCCAGTAGTATAGACCGGGGCAATCAGCCCCAGCATTTT. Its protein is CASSIDRGNQPQHF.

The chain combines TRBV6-5 with TRBJ1-2, with no clear D. The germline gives CDR1 MNHEY, CDR2 SVGAGI. The CDR3 runs to 11 residues. V lost 10 bases and J 6 bases, leaving 12 bases between the germline ends. DNA for the CDR3: TGTGCCACCCTAGGAAGAAATGGCTACACCTTC. This sequence encodes CATLGRNGYTF.

V and J are TRBV7-9 and TRBJ1-4; TRBD1 agrees at 7 bases. Germline-derived CDR1 and CDR2 are SEHNR and FQNEAQ (reference sequence). The CDR3 covers 14 residues. Losses at the gene ends were 4 bases for V and 8 bases for J; bases not matched to a gene: 7. For the CDR3, the DNA is TGTGCCAGCAGCTCTACAGGGGCCGGGGAAAAACTGTTTTTT. Translated, it gives CASSSTGAGEKLFF.

A remark on this clonotype: Its ends do not fully match the called genes, so a read error is possible. The chain couples TRBV5-1 to TRBJ1-1, with D tentatively TRBD1 (5 bases). The CDR3 has 13 residues. CDR1 and CDR2 (germline): SGHRS, YFSETQ. The CDR3 region has the DNA TGCGCCAGCAACTTGCAGGGGAACACTGAAGCTTTCTTT. Translated: CASNLQGNTEAFF.

The chain uses TRBV5-1 and TRBJ2-4; the D is unclear. Trimming removed 4 bases at V and 1 base at J, with 9 bases between. The CDR3 loop spans 14 amino acids. CDR1 and CDR2 (germline): SGHRS, YFSETQ. Here the CDR3 reads CASSISPAKNIQYF. DNA of the CDR3: TGCGCCAGCAGCATTTCGCCCGCCAAAAACATTCAGTACTTC.

The rearrangement joins TRBV5-1 to TRBJ2-7; D unresolved. V lost 4 bases to trimming and J lost 4 bases, with 6 bases between them. Germline-derived CDR1 and CDR2 are SGHRS and YFSETQ. CDR3 length: 11 amino acids. The CDR3 reads CASSDRYEQYF. The CDR3, as DNA: TGCGCCAGCAGCGACCGTTACGAGCAGTACTTC.

This clonotype appeared a few times. A read error may be the cause here, since a much bigger clone is one base away. J is TRBJ1-1 and V is TRBV11-1; 9 bases line up with TRBD1. From germline, CDR1 is SGHAT and CDR2 FQDESV (reference sequence). This CDR3 is built from 13 residues. CDR3 nucleotide sequence: TGTGCCAGCAGCCGACAGGGGGGCGCTGAAGTTTTCTTT. Encoded protein: CASSRQGGAEVFF.

In its sample, this clonotype was seen many times. The rearrangement uses TRBV30 and TRBJ1-1; D gene ambiguous. Between the trimmed V and J ends, which lost 1 base and 8 bases, there was a span of 11 bases. Germline-derived CDR1 and CDR2 are GTSNPN and SVGIG (reference sequence). This CDR3 is built from 12 residues. The DNA for the CDR3 is TGTGCCTGGAGTGGGGAACAGAGAGAAGCTTTCTTT. Translating gives CAWSGEQREAFF.

This clonotype was seen only a few times. V usage is TRBV4-1 and J usage is TRBJ1-6; TRBD1 agrees at 9 bases. Germline V gives CDR1 MGHRA, CDR2 YSYEKL. V lost 4 bases and J lost 6; bases outside the gene matches: 7. The CDR3 has 16 residues. The CDR3 sequence is CASSRGPGQGNSPLHF. The CDR3 DNA reads as TGCGCCAGCAGCCGAGGACCGGGACAGGGTAATTCACCCCTCCACTTT.

J is TRBJ2-4 and V is TRBV7-2; D is perhaps TRBD1 (6 bases). There are 11 residues in the CDR3. Between the trimmed V and J ends, which lost 3 bases and 13 bases, there was a span of 10 bases. From germline, CDR1 is SGHTA and CDR2 FQGNSA. CDR3 DNA sequence: TGTGCCAGCAGCTTCGGACAGAGCCAGTACTTC. Protein product: CASSFGQSQYF.

The J gene is TRBJ2-7, the V gene TRBV27, with TRBD1 matching 9 bases. CDR1 MNHEY and CDR2 SMNVEV come from the germline V gene (reference sequence). The CDR3 spans 14 residues. The V segment lost 7 bases and the J segment 0 bases; nucleotides outside the gene matches: 4. The CDR3 DNA follows: TGTGCCAGCAACCGGGACAGGGTCTCCTACGAGCAGTACTTC. It codes for CASNRDRVSYEQYF.

The chain recombines TRBV15 with TRBJ2-1, with 8 bases matching TRBD1. Germline loops: CDR1 LNHNV, CDR2 YYDKDF (reference sequence). The CDR3 contains 17 residues. J lost 3 bases, V lost 5 bases, and 12 bases had no gene match. In nucleotides, the CDR3 is TGTGCCACCAGCTCCGGGCCGGGGACAGGAGTCTACAATGAGCAGTTCTTC. Translation: CATSSGPGTGVYNEQFF.

Only a few counts were recorded for this clonotype. V is TRBV7-6 and J is TRBJ2-1; D ambiguous. This CDR3 contains 13 residues. Trimming took 5 bases from V and 6 from J, leaving 11 bases between them. Germline V gives CDR1 SGHVS, CDR2 FNYEAQ. The chain's CDR3 is CASSRSVVNEQFF. The DNA for the CDR3 is TGTGCCAGCAGCCGCTCCGTCGTCAATGAGCAGTTCTTC.

This clonotype came up a few times. The rearrangement joins TRBV20-1 to TRBJ1-5; no clear D gene. The CDR3 length is 14 residues. Between the trimmed V and J ends, which lost 2 bases and 4 bases, there was a span of 12 bases. The V gene's germline CDR1 is DFQATT and CDR2 SNEGSKA (reference sequence). CDR3 DNA: TGCAGTGCTAGAAAGCTTGCGGGAAATCAGCCCCAGCATTTT. Translating gives CSARKLAGNQPQHF.

This clonotype was recorded a few times. V usage is TRBV12-3 or TRBV12-4 and J usage is TRBJ2-3; tentatively, D is TRBD1 (5 bases). Trimming took 6 bases from V and 2 from J, leaving 15 bases between them. The CDR3 loop spans 15 amino acids. CDR3 in amino acids: CASRMGLTNTDTQYF. DNA of the CDR3: TGTGCCAGCAGGATGGGGCTTACCAACACAGATACGCAGTATTTT.

The sample holds a few counts of this clonotype. The chain couples TRBV5-1 to TRBJ2-7; D is perhaps TRBD1 or TRBD2 (6 bases each). The CDR3 runs to 14 residues. V lost 5 bases to trimming and J lost 1 base, with 13 bases between them. Germline CDR1 SGHRS, CDR2 YFSETQ. The CDR3: CASRPGDTSYEQYF. The CDR3 nucleotides read TGCGCCAGCAGGCCGGGGGACACGTCCTACGAGCAGTACTTC.

This clonotype was detected a few times. This chain joins TRBV12-3 or TRBV12-4 and TRBJ2-5, with D hard to call. The CDR3 runs 12 residues. Trimming cost V 5 bases and J 5 bases, with 9 bases left between them. CDR3 DNA sequence: TGTGCCAGCAGTAGGATGTCCGAGACCCAGTACTTC. Translating it yields CASSRMSETQYF.

This clonotype was seen more than once but under ten times. The rearrangement uses TRBV4-1 and TRBJ1-3; the D is unclear. The CDR3 sequence is 14 residues long. V was shortened by 4 bases and J by 3 bases, with 10 bases between the two germline ends. Germline V lookup: CDR1 MGHRA, CDR2 YSYEKL. CDR3 bases: TGCGCCAGCAGCCCCCCTCGGGGTGGAAACACCATATATTTT. It codes for CASSPPRGGNTIYF.

V usage is TRBV25-1 and J usage is TRBJ2-7; 9 bases are shared with TRBD1. Germline V gives CDR1 MGHDK, CDR2 SYGVNS. The CDR3 consists of 15 residues. V trimming: 3 bases; J trimming: 1 base; junction bases outside the gene matches: 4. The CDR3 loop is CASSDGGTGSYEQYF. The CDR3 nucleotides read TGTGCCAGCAGTGATGGTGGGACAGGGTCCTACGAGCAGTACTTC.

This rearrangement joins TRBV5-8 to TRBJ1-2, with 9 nucleotides matching TRBD1. CDR1 and CDR2 (germline): SGHTS, YDEGEE. V gave up 5 bases and J gave up 4 bases; unmatched junction bases: 9. This CDR3 is 15 amino acids long. DNA for the CDR3: TGTGCCAGCAGACAACCGGGACAGGGCCTCTATGGCTACACCTTC. Its protein product is CASRQPGQGLYGYTF.

This chain connects TRBV4-1 to TRBJ2-2; 7 bases are shared with TRBD1. The length of the CDR3 is 15 residues. J gave up 4 bases and V 4 bases, and 6 bases lay outside the gene matches. Germline V gene data show CDR1 as MGHRA and CDR2 as YSYEKL. The CDR3 DNA reads as TGCGCCAGCAGCCTACAGGGGAAAACCACCGGGGAGCTGTTTTTT. It translates to CASSLQGKTTGELFF.

The rearrangement links TRBV6-6 to TRBJ2-1; the D call may be TRBD1 or TRBD2 (5 bases each). The CDR3 extends over 13 amino acids. Trimming pared 6 bases from V and 4 bases from J, leaving 10 bases between. CDR1 and CDR2 (germline): MNHNY, SVGAGI (reference sequence). This CDR3 reads CASSPWGYNEQFF. CDR3 nucleotides: TGTGCCAGCAGCCCCTGGGGGTACAATGAGCAGTTCTTC.